The entry below gives a single T cell receptor (beta chain) sequence along with its context. This clonotype was picked up many times. No cognate antigen has been identified for it. Per-nucleotide qualities are absent, and no much larger clonotype sits a single base away. These data come from a study of CD8 T cells in ankylosing spondylitis (TCRdb year 2017). About the study as a whole: T cell receptor beta repertoires were profiled in healthy donors and ankylosing spondylitis patients so that disease-linked TCR variants could be found. In total, the full study cohort was made up of roughly 110 healthy donors and approximately 27 ankylosing spondylitis patients. Peripheral blood samples were taken, and synovial fluid was additionally collected from ankylosing spondylitis patients. Findings and caveats that apply to the study as a whole: Blood from ankylosing spondylitis patients appeared to be characterized by a TCR beta motif made up of about 8 highly homologous amino acid variants. Significant enrichment of the disease-linked clones was reported in matched synovial fluid samples from ankylosing spondylitis patients. In peripheral blood, the disease-linked clones were found at relatively low frequencies and had a CD8+ phenotype. Some motif variants were previously reported in synovial fluid and blood of reactive arthritis patients, suggesting common disease-initiation mechanisms.

The germline V and J ends show losses of 0 bases and 9 bases respectively, and no gene match explains 8 bases of the junction. Inclusive of the bounding cysteine and phenylalanine, the CDR3 is 15 residues long. Of the read, only the CDR3 DNA is kept; its 45 bases are in frame from base 1. The germline V gene yields SGHTA for CDR1 and FQGNSA for CDR2. Sequencing relied on an Illumina HiSeq 2500. Quantitative 5'-RACE with molecular barcodes was the method used to prepare the TCR beta libraries. The source study handled its data this way. To identify disease-linked TCR variants, a new computational method was used, one built on a probabilistic model of VDJ rearrangement. The public reads were reprocessed in TCRdb via fastp at Q25 and MiXCR, keeping in-frame beta chains. When rows share a CDR3 protein, they turn into one entry using the most common DNA and genes. None of the V and J calls come from the authors' own analysis; TCRdb made them. For this sample there are more than 95,000 distinct CDR3 sequences; about 8.3% appear just once. The ten largest clones add up to nearly 10% of the sample.

Sequenced material: blood, either unsorted or a sorted T cell fraction (not recorded which). The V and J genes are TRBV7-2 and TRBJ2-1; TRBD2 matches 7 bases in the middle. This clonotype was sampled from a male donor with ankylosing spondylitis or in good health (not recorded which). DNA sequence: TGTGCCAGCAGCTTAGCAGGCGGGAGTAGTAGTGAGCAGTTCTTC. Its protein product is CASSLAGGSSSEQFF.